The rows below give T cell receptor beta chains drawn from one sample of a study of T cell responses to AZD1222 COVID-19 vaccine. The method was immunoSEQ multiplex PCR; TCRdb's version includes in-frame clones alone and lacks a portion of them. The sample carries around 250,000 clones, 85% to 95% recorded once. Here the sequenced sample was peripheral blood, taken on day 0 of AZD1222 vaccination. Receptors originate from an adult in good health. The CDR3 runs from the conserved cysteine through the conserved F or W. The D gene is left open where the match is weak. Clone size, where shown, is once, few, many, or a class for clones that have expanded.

CDR3 protein: CASSQDLRVPGEQYF
CDR3 DNA: TGCGCCAGCAGCCAAGATCTGAGGGTACCGGGAGAGCAGTACTTC
clone size: .
D gene: .
V gene: TRBV4-3
J gene: TRBJ2-7
CDR3 length: 15

CDR3 protein: CSTDGRPSTDTQYF
CDR3 DNA: TGCAGCACCGACGGCAGGCCTAGCACAGATACGCAGTATTTT
clone size: .
D gene: .
V gene: TRBV29-1
J gene: TRBJ2-3
CDR3 length: 14

CDR3 protein: CASSLRTGGNEKLFF
CDR3 DNA: TGTGCCAGCAGCTTACGAACAGGGGGGAATGAAAAACTGTTTTTT
clone size: .
D gene: TRBD1
V gene: TRBV7-9
J gene: TRBJ1-4
CDR3 length: 15

CDR3 protein: CASSLSDRSYRTEAFF
CDR3 DNA: TGTGCCAGCAGCCTATCGGACAGGAGCTATCGCACTGAAGCTTTCTTT
clone size: .
D gene: TRBD1
V gene: TRBV28
J gene: TRBJ1-1
CDR3 length: 16

CDR3 protein: CASSSDVGRLNEQFF
CDR3 DNA: TGTGCCAGCAGCTCAGACGTAGGGCGGCTGAATGAGCAGTTCTTC
clone size: .
D gene: .
V gene: TRBV7-9
J gene: TRBJ2-1
CDR3 length: 15

CDR3 protein: CASSIGPGVTGELFF
CDR3 DNA: TGTGCCAGTAGTATAGGCCCGGGGGTCACCGGGGAGCTGTTTTTT
clone size: .
D gene: .
V gene: TRBV19
J gene: TRBJ2-2
CDR3 length: 15

CDR3 protein: CAISSWPPGQNILSTSYTF
CDR3 DNA: TGTGCCATCAGTTCATGGCCACCGGGACAGAATATCTTATCGACGAGCTACACCTTC
clone size: once
D gene: TRBD1
V gene: TRBV10-3
J gene: TRBJ1-2
CDR3 length: 19

CDR3 protein: CASSQAASYEQYF
CDR3 DNA: TGCGCCAGCAGCCAAGCAGCATCCTACGAGCAGTACTTC
clone size: .
D gene: .
V gene: TRBV4-1
J gene: TRBJ2-7
CDR3 length: 13

CDR3 protein: CSVELDRVGGYTF
CDR3 DNA: TGCAGCGTTGAGCTGGACAGGGTCGGTGGCTACACCTTC
clone size: .
D gene: TRBD1
V gene: TRBV29-1
J gene: TRBJ1-2
CDR3 length: 13

CDR3 protein: CASSSSAWETQYF
CDR3 DNA: TGTGCCAGCAGTTCGTCAGCGTGGGAGACCCAGTACTTC
clone size: .
D gene: .
V gene: TRBV27
J gene: TRBJ2-5
CDR3 length: 13

CDR3 protein: CASSSRGGSDEKLFF
CDR3 DNA: TGTGCCAGCAGTTCCAGGGGGGGGAGTGATGAAAAACTGTTTTTT
clone size: .
D gene: TRBD1
V gene: TRBV28
J gene: TRBJ1-4
CDR3 length: 15

CDR3 protein: CASSVEKLFF
CDR3 DNA: TGTGCCAGCAGTGTTGAAAAACTGTTTTTT
clone size: .
D gene: .
V gene: TRBV2
J gene: TRBJ1-4
CDR3 length: 10

CDR3 protein: CASSSYRDRVRNEQFF
CDR3 DNA: TGTGCCAGCAGCTCTTACCGGGACAGGGTAAGAAATGAGCAGTTCTTC
clone size: once
D gene: TRBD1
V gene: TRBV7-9
J gene: TRBJ2-1
CDR3 length: 16

CDR3 protein: CASSLDGLSGNTIYF
CDR3 DNA: TGTGCCAGCAGCTTGGACGGCCTCTCTGGAAACACCATATATTTT
clone size: .
D gene: .
V gene: TRBV5-4
J gene: TRBJ1-3
CDR3 length: 15

CDR3 protein: CASSLWTAPSYEQYF
CDR3 DNA: TGTGCCAGCAGCTTATGGACTGCGCCCTCCTACGAGCAGTACTTC
clone size: once
D gene: .
V gene: TRBV7-3
J gene: TRBJ2-7
CDR3 length: 15

CDR3 protein: CASSAGGSSYNEQFF
CDR3 DNA: TGTGCCAGCAGCGCAGGGGGGAGCTCCTACAATGAGCAGTTCTTC
clone size: few
D gene: .
V gene: TRBV9
J gene: TRBJ2-1
CDR3 length: 15

CDR3 protein: CASSPRGSGWGVGEQFF
CDR3 DNA: TGTGCCAGCAGCCCCCGAGGTAGCGGGTGGGGTGTTGGTGAGCAGTTCTTC
clone size: .
D gene: TRBD2
V gene: TRBV9
J gene: TRBJ2-1
CDR3 length: 17

CDR3 protein: CASSGDHEKLFF
CDR3 DNA: TGTGCCAGCTCAGGGGATCATGAAAAACTGTTTTTT
clone size: .
D gene: .
V gene: TRBV12-3/TRBV12-4
J gene: TRBJ1-4
CDR3 length: 12

CDR3 protein: CAISRQGKGGYTF
CDR3 DNA: TGTGCCATCAGTCGACAGGGCAAGGGTGGCTACACCTTC
clone size: .
D gene: TRBD1
V gene: TRBV10-3
J gene: TRBJ1-2
CDR3 length: 13

CDR3 protein: CAWSKTGIDNQPQHF
CDR3 DNA: TGTGCCTGGAGTAAGACCGGTATCGACAATCAGCCCCAGCATTTT
clone size: .
D gene: .
V gene: TRBV30
J gene: TRBJ1-5
CDR3 length: 15

CDR3 protein: CASSDLGKAGNTIYF
CDR3 DNA: TGTGCCAGCAGCGACCTGGGGAAGGCCGGAAACACCATATATTTT
clone size: .
D gene: .
V gene: TRBV5-6
J gene: TRBJ1-3
CDR3 length: 15

CDR3 protein: CASSVTPGRGSKAFF
CDR3 DNA: TGTGCCAGTAGTGTGACTCCGGGACGGGGATCAAAAGCTTTCTTT
clone size: .
D gene: .
V gene: TRBV19
J gene: TRBJ1-1
CDR3 length: 15

CDR3 protein: CASSLDRARTGELFF
CDR3 DNA: TGTGCCAGCAGCTTGGACAGGGCGCGGACCGGGGAGCTGTTTTTT
clone size: .
D gene: .
V gene: TRBV5-5
J gene: TRBJ2-2
CDR3 length: 15

CDR3 protein: CATSGQRGYNEQFF
CDR3 DNA: TGTGCCACCTCCGGGCAGCGGGGTTACAATGAGCAGTTCTTC
clone size: .
D gene: TRBD2
V gene: TRBV24-1
J gene: TRBJ2-1
CDR3 length: 14

CDR3 protein: CASSPRGGPTNYGYTF
CDR3 DNA: TGTGCCAGCAGCCCACGGGGGGGTCCGACTAACTATGGCTACACCTTC
clone size: .
D gene: .
V gene: TRBV3-1/TRBV3-2
J gene: TRBJ1-2
CDR3 length: 16

CDR3 protein: CASSWGATEAFF
CDR3 DNA: TGTGCCAGTAGTTGGGGGGCCACTGAAGCTTTCTTT
clone size: .
D gene: .
V gene: TRBV19
J gene: TRBJ1-1
CDR3 length: 12

CDR3 protein: CASLGTQANVLTF
CDR3 DNA: TGTGCCAGCCTTGGGACTCAAGCCAACGTCCTGACTTTC
clone size: few
D gene: .
V gene: TRBV5-6
J gene: TRBJ2-6
CDR3 length: 13

CDR3 protein: CASSQGDRVSPLHF
CDR3 DNA: TGTGCCAGCAGCCAAGGGGACAGGGTTTCACCCCTCCACTTT
clone size: .
D gene: TRBD1
V gene: TRBV4-2
J gene: TRBJ1-6
CDR3 length: 14

CDR3 protein: CASSIGQGTDTQYF
CDR3 DNA: TGTGCCAGCAGTATCGGACAGGGAACAGATACGCAGTATTTT
clone size: few
D gene: TRBD1
V gene: TRBV7-3
J gene: TRBJ2-3
CDR3 length: 14

CDR3 protein: CASSGQREAFF
CDR3 DNA: TGTGCCAGCTCGGGACAGAGAGAAGCTTTCTTT
clone size: .
D gene: TRBD1
V gene: TRBV6-5
J gene: TRBJ1-1
CDR3 length: 11

CDR3 protein: CASSTSGGSNQPQHF
CDR3 DNA: TGTGCCAGCAGCACCTCAGGGGGTAGCAATCAGCCCCAGCATTTT
clone size: .
D gene: TRBD1
V gene: TRBV7-9
J gene: TRBJ1-5
CDR3 length: 15